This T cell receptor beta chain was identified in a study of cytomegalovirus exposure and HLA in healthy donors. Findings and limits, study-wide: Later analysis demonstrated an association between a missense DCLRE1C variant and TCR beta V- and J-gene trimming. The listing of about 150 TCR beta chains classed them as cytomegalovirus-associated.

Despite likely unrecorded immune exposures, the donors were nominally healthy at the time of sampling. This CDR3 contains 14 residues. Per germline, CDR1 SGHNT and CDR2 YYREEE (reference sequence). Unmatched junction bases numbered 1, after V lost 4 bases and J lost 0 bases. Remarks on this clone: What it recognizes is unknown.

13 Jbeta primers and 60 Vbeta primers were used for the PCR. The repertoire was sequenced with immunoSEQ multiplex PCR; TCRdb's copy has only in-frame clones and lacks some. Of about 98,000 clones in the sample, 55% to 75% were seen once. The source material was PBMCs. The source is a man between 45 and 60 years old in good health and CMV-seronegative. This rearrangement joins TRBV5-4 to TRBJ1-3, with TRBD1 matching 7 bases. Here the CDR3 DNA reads TGTGCCAGCAGCCGGGACAGCTCTGGAAACACCATATATTTT. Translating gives CASSRDSSGNTIYF.